This T cell receptor (beta chain) was recorded in a study of blood T cells in healthy people across ages. Primed by a sample-barcoded 5' primer and a J-beta primer mix, a second PCR proceeded for about 6 to 11 cycles. Each cDNA was tagged by a template-switch adaptor containing 12 random nucleotides. TCRdb itself ran the 5' RACE reads through MiXCR, one entry per CDR3 protein. The sample has 650,000 to 1,000,000 distinct CDR3 sequences; about 34% are singletons. This clonotype occurred many times. Its specificity is not known. The V segment lost 6 bases and the J segment 0 bases; nucleotides outside the gene matches: 11. CDR3 length: 19 amino acids. CDR1 MNHEY and CDR2 SMNVEV come from the germline V gene (reference sequence). The study's findings and limits: Those diversity estimates obtained from one million T cells were thought to be underestimates. TCR beta diversity, measured per million T cells, fell in a roughly linear way with age.

The material sequenced was blood. The receptor's source is a man aged 18 to 30 in good health. The rearrangement joins TRBV27 to TRBJ2-3; 14 bases agree with TRBD2. In DNA form, the CDR3 reads TGTGCCAGCAGCTACTATGGACTAGCGGGGGGTTATAGCACAGATACGCAGTATTTT. Translated, it gives CASSYYGLAGGYSTDTQYF.